This record covers a single T cell receptor beta chain. This clone was detected a few times. Its antigen is unknown. The junction does not match germline at one end; this may be a read error. This sample's time point label indicates: around 26 weeks on oral tofacitinib. What the treatment or condition label conveys for this sample: oral pan-JAK inhibitor, 5-10 mg twice daily. From alopecia areata patients, peripheral blood was collected along with lesional scalp punch biopsies. PBMCs were isolated by density centrifugation and stained for CD3, CD4 and CD8, and CD4+ and CD8+ T cells were sorted on a FACSAria. Preparation of the library involved the immunoSEQ multiplex PCR assay. RNA was extracted from all samples and reverse transcribed into cDNA as template for TCR sequencing. SuperScript III was used for first-strand cDNA synthesis, primed with a 2:1 mix of oligo-dT and random hexamers. A synthetic immune receptor repertoire was used to assess amplification bias, and residual bias was removed computationally. In the source study's methods: Raw reads were preprocessed for error removal, and CDR3 was defined according to IMGT conventions as running from the conserved cysteine to phenylalanine. Clonality was computed by normalizing Shannon entropy by log2 of the number of productive unique TCRs and subtracting the result from 1. CD4 or CD8 identity of scalp clones was inferred by cross-referencing scalp TCRbeta sequences with sorted blood CD4 and CD8 repertoires. Held by TCRdb, this immuneACCESS table contains in-frame sequences only and omits some clones. Under half of the omission traces to an unresolved V gene where checked; the cause of the rest is unknown. The V and J calls and the clone size are those of that table, but D and trimming were determined from the DNA. The sample table contains 100,000 to 120,000 clones; only one count was recorded for roughly three fifths of them. 3% to 4% of the sample is taken by the ten largest.

This specimen belongs to a study of CD8+ T cells in alopecia areata (dated by TCRdb to the late 2010s). For the study in its entirety: The treated patients took part in an open-label pilot trial in which moderate-to-severe alopecia areata was treated with oral tofacitinib at 5 to 10 mg twice daily. Scalp clonality was compared across normal scalp (n=4), patchy alopecia areata scalp (n=8), and alopecia totalis/universalis scalp (n=8). RNA was extracted with the PAXgene miRNA kit for fixed scalp, the miRNeasy kit for PBMCs, and the RNeasy kit for mouse skin. Scalp tissue and sorted CD4+ and CD8+ peripheral blood T cells from patchy and totalis/universalis alopecia areata patients and from healthy controls were covered by human TCRbeta sequencing. TCRbeta CDR3 regions were amplified by immunoSEQ multiplex PCR with 35 Vbeta forward and 13 Jbeta reverse primers. Patients stayed on tofacitinib for 6 to 18 months and then had 6 months of follow-up off drug so that delayed response and recurrence could be assessed. Tofacitinib-treated patients had biopsies at baseline and at 4 and 24 weeks of treatment, with a later scalp biopsy in several patients. To study T cell clonal expansion in alopecia areata, the researchers applied high-throughput TCRbeta sequencing to both the C3H/HeJ mouse model and human patients. For the treated patients, the SALT score, which quantifies what percentage of scalp surface area is affected, served as the measure of disease severity.

CDR1 and CDR2 are drawn from the germline V gene (reference sequence): LNHDA, SQIVND. From the cysteine up to the phenylalanine, the CDR3 has a length of 14 residues. Only the CDR3 region is kept as DNA, spanning 42 bases read in frame from base 1. What the authors observed across the whole study: Scalp TCR repertoire analysis is complicated because resident alphabeta T cells in normal human skin are also sequenced, whereas mouse skin is dominated by gammadelta T cells. Many expanded lesional clones were found to persist in scalp and blood during tofacitinib treatment, and relapse after treatment cessation may be partly explained by this persistence. The treated cohort was small, with a single nonresponder, so links between baseline CD8+ expansion and response need larger studies. Higher clonality and more expanded CD8+ clones were observed in lesional scalp than in normal scalp, particularly in alopecia totalis/universalis, a finding suggestive of antigenic drive. TCR sequences shared between patients were less clear than in mice, possibly partly because of HLA diversity in the patient population. With tofacitinib, both scalp clonality and the number of expanded CD8+ clones among the top 100 scalp clones went down significantly.

This receptor chain uses TRBV19 and TRBJ2-7; the D gene is perhaps TRBD1, on 6 matching bases. The sequencing here drew on CD4+ T cells sorted from blood, taken at week 24, from a patient treated with tofacitinib. This TCR came from a human donor with alopecia areata. This receptor has the CDR3 CASSITGYAYERYF. The DNA sequence is TGTGCCAGTAGTATCACAGGGTACGCCTACGAGCGGTACTTC. The CDR3 plus the reference TRBV19 and TRBJ2-7 genes for the other parts give the full variable domain: DGGITQSPKYLFRKEGQNVTLSCEQNLNHDAMYWYRQDPGQGLRLIYYSQIVNDFQKGDIAEGYSVSREKKESFPLTVTSAQKNPTAFYLCASSITGYAYERYFGPGTRLTVT.